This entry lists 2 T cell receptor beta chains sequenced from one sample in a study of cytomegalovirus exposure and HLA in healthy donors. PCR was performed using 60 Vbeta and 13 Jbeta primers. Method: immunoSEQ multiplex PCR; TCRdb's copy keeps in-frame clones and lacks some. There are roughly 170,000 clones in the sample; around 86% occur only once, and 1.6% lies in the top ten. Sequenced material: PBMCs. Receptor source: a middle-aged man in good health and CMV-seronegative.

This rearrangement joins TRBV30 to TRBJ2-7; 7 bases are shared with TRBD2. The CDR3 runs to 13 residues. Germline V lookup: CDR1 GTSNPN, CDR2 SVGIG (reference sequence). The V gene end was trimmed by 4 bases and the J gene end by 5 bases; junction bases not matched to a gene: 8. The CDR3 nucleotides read TGTGCCTGGACGAGCGGGAATGCCCACGAGCAGTACTTC. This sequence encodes CAWTSGNAHEQYF.

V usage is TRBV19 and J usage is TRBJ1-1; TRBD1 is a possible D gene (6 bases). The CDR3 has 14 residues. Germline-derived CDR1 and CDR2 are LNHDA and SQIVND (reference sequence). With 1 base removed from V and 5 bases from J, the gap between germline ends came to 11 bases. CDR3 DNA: TGTGCCAGTAGTATAGTTGGGACAACAACTGAAGCTTTCTTT. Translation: CASSIVGTTTEAFF. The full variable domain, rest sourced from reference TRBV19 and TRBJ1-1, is DGGITQSPKYLFRKEGQNVTLSCEQNLNHDAMYWYRQDPGQGLRLIYYSQIVNDFQKGDIAEGYSVSREKKESFPLTVTSAQKNPTAFYLCASSIVGTTTEAFFGQGTRLTVV.